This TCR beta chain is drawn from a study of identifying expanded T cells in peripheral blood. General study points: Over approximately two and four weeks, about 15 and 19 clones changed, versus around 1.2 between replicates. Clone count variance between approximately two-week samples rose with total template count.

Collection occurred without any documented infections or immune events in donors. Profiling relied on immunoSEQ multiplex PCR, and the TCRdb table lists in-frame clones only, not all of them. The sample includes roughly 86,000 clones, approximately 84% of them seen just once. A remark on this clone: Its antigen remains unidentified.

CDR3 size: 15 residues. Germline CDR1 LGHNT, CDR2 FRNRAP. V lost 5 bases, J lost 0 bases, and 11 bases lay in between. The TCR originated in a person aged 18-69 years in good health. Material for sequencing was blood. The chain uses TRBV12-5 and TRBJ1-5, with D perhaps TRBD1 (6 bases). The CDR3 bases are TGTGCTAGTGGTCGGACAGATTATAGCAATCAGCCCCAGCATTTT. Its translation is CASGRTDYSNQPQHF.